Listed here are 15 T cell receptor beta chains from one sample, sequenced in a study of T cells in Graves' hyperthyroidism and ophthalmopathy. The TCR beta CDR3 regions underwent amplification using RNA transcripts as the source. Primed by the HTBI set, a first-round RT-PCR was run on the TCR CDR3. TCRdb reprocessed the multiplex PCR reads via MiXCR and lists one record per CDR3 protein. The table includes about 640,000 distinct CDR3 sequences, 20% detected once. The sequenced sample consisted of blood. The receptors derive from a man aged 25-40 years with Graves' ophthalmopathy.

The rearrangement joins TRBV11-2 to TRBJ2-5; 12 nucleotides align to TRBD2. The CDR3 spans 17 residues. Germline loops: CDR1 SGHAT, CDR2 FQNNGV. Trimming took 5 bases from V and 2 from J; bases not matched to a gene: 9. In nucleotides, the CDR3 is TGTGCCAGCAGCCCAGGGACTAGCGGGCCTAATCAAGAGACCCAGTACTTC. This encodes CASSPGTSGPNQETQYF.

This clonotype was seen a few times. The V call is TRBV3-1, the J call TRBJ2-5, with D perhaps matching TRBD1 or TRBD2 (5 bases each). Germline CDR1 LGHDT, CDR2 YNNKEL (reference sequence). V was shortened by 2 bases and J by 7 bases, with 17 bases between the two germline ends. The CDR3 consists of 15 residues. The CDR3: CASSQLDITRGTQYF. Here the CDR3 DNA reads TGTGCCAGCAGCCAACTGGACATAACTCGGGGGACCCAGTACTTC.

V usage is TRBV3-1 and J usage is TRBJ2-1; TRBD2 aligns across 8 bases. Trimming took 0 bases from V and 5 from J; bases not matched to a gene: 9. Germline values: CDR1 LGHDT, CDR2 YNNKEL (reference sequence). This CDR3 spans 17 amino acids. This CDR3 is CASSQDWTSLYHNEQFF. In nucleotides, the CDR3 is TGTGCCAGCAGCCAAGATTGGACTAGCTTATACCACAATGAGCAGTTCTTC.

This chain uses TRBV30 with TRBJ1-3; no clear D. V lost 4 bases and J lost 0, with 13 bases in between. This CDR3 contains 15 residues. Germline CDR1 GTSNPN, CDR2 SVGIG (reference sequence). CDR3 amino acids: CAWTPPANSGNTIYF. For the CDR3, the DNA is TGTGCCTGGACCCCGCCAGCCAACTCTGGAAACACCATATATTTT.

This clonotype was picked up many times. J is TRBJ2-1 and V is TRBV30; 8 bases line up with TRBD2. This CDR3 has 13 residues. CDR1 is GTSNPN and CDR2 is SVGIG in the germline V gene (reference sequence). V lost 0 bases to trimming and J lost 5 bases; unmatched junction nucleotides: 0. CDR3 sequence reads: CAWSVLADNEQFF. The DNA for the CDR3 is TGTGCCTGGAGTGTACTAGCGGACAATGAGCAGTTCTTC.

This clonotype was observed at least ten times. The J gene is TRBJ2-7, the V gene TRBV2, with D perhaps TRBD1 (5 bases). Trimming pared 6 bases from V and 7 bases from J, leaving 22 bases between. CDR1 SNHLY and CDR2 FYNNEI come from the germline V gene. The length of the CDR3 is 15 residues. The CDR3 sequence: CASRTAKETPREQYF. DNA for the CDR3: TGTGCCAGCAGGACAGCTAAGGAAACGCCTCGAGAGCAGTACTTC.

This clonotype was observed a few times. Relative to the germline gene, one junction end is altered; a read error may explain this. The J gene is TRBJ2-5, the V gene TRBV5-1, with D maybe TRBD2 (5 bases). CDR3 length equals 11 residues. The germline V gene encodes CDR1 SGHRS and CDR2 YFSETQ. The CDR3 is CASRSAETQCF. The CDR3 DNA sequence: TGCGCCAGCAGATCAGCGGAGACCCAGTGCTTC.

In this sample, this clonotype turned up many times. The CDR3, as DNA: TGTGCCAGCAGCTTAGAGGGCAGGAGGACGGAAGCTTTCTTT. Translating gives CASSLEGRRTEAFF. This sequence joins TRBV7-9 and TRBJ1-1, with D hard to call. The V and J ends lost 1 base and 8 bases respectively, with 14 bases between them. The CDR3 runs to 14 residues. From germline, CDR1 is SEHNR and CDR2 FQNEAQ (reference sequence).

This chain uses TRBV6-2 or TRBV6-3 with TRBJ2-1; TRBD2 aligns across 13 bases. V shed 10 bases, J shed 9 bases, and the junction held 9 bases outside the gene matches. Germline V lookup: CDR1 MNHEY, CDR2 SVGEGT. The CDR3 is made up of 14 amino acids. This CDR3 reads CATKVGTSGTEQFF. The CDR3 DNA follows: TGTGCCACCAAAGTTGGGACTAGCGGGACTGAGCAGTTCTTC.

This clonotype was picked up many times. The chain recombines TRBV11-2 with TRBJ1-4; D is undetermined. Trimming cost V 5 bases and J 4 bases, with 14 bases left between them. The germline gives CDR1 SGHAT, CDR2 FQNNGV. The CDR3 runs 15 residues. The CDR3 is CASSARTDLNEKLFF. The CDR3 nucleotides read TGTGCCAGCAGCGCCCGGACGGATCTTAATGAAAAACTGTTTTTT.

This clonotype was observed a few times. The genes are TRBV3-1 and TRBJ2-3, with TRBD2 matching over 11 bases. The CDR3 spans 13 residues. Germline trimming cut 7 bases from V and 5 bases from J; bases unmatched to any gene: 2. The V gene's germline CDR1 is LGHDT and CDR2 YNNKEL (reference sequence). The CDR3 DNA is TGTGCCAGCAAACTAGCGGGGGTAGATACGCAGTATTTT. It encodes CASKLAGVDTQYF.

Only a few counts were recorded for this clonotype. The genes are TRBV3-1 and TRBJ1-4; D is unclear. Looked up from germline, CDR1 is LGHDT and CDR2 is YNNKEL (reference sequence). There are 12 residues in the CDR3. V lost 4 bases, J lost 8 bases, and 8 bases lay in between. DNA for the CDR3: TGTGCCAGCAGCCCGGTAGGGGAAAAACTGTTTTTT. This gives the protein CASSPVGEKLFF.

This clonotype has a count of ten or more. The CDR3 nucleotides read TGCGCCAGCAGCTTGGCCAGGGCCCCCGGAGGCGAGCAGTACTTC. Protein product: CASSLARAPGGEQYF. This rearrangement joins TRBV5-1 to TRBJ2-7; D assignment may be TRBD1 or TRBD2 (5 bases each). Germline-derived CDR1 and CDR2 are SGHRS and YFSETQ. The V end lost 0 bases, the J end lost 6 bases, and 16 bases lay between the germline ends. The CDR3 sequence is 15 residues long.

This clonotype turned up a few times. The V call is TRBV20-1, the J call TRBJ1-1, with 9 nucleotides matching TRBD1. Germline CDR1 reads DFQATT; CDR2 reads SNEGSKA (reference sequence). Trimming took 1 base from V and 1 from J; bases not matched to a gene: 7. There are 16 residues in the CDR3. The DNA of the CDR3 is TGCAGTGCTAGAGTAGTACAGGGGGCCTGGAACACTGAAGCTTTCTTT. This codes for CSARVVQGAWNTEAFF.

This sequence joins TRBV5-1 and TRBJ2-3; D unresolved. V lost 4 bases to trimming and J lost 5 bases, with 14 bases between them. CDR1 SGHRS and CDR2 YFSETQ come from the germline V gene. This CDR3 is 14 amino acids long. This CDR3 is CASSRSTGRDTQYF. In DNA, the CDR3 is TGCGCCAGCAGCCGCTCGACCGGAAGAGATACGCAGTATTTT.